The 24 T cell receptor beta chains reported below all come from one sample, sequenced in a study of CD8+ T cells in alopecia areata. RNA, once extracted, was reverse transcribed into cDNA for use as the sequencing template. Only in-frame clones appear in the TCRdb table, and some are missing; sequencing was by immunoSEQ multiplex PCR. This sample has 200,000 to 250,000 clones, with 65% to 70% found just once. The source material was CD4+ T cells sorted from blood, sampled at week 0. The receptors were gathered from a human donor with alopecia areata.

This clone has just one count. The CDR3 sequence is CSAVAGGYNEQFF. For the CDR3, the DNA is TGCAGCGCAGTAGCGGGGGGCTACAATGAGCAGTTCTTC. The rearrangement uses TRBV29-1 and TRBJ2-1; TRBD2 matches at 10 bases. Germline-derived CDR1 and CDR2 are SQVTM and ANQGSEA. V lost 7 bases to trimming and J lost 3 bases; unmatched junction nucleotides: 3. CDR3 size: 13 residues.

A word on this clone: Other nucleotide sequences from this sample produce the same CDR3. The chain is built from TRBV5-1 and TRBJ2-5; no reliable D call. The CDR3 loop spans 13 amino acids. Trimming removed 0 bases from V and 3 bases from J, with 6 bases in between. Per the germline V gene, CDR1 is SGHRS and CDR2 is YFSETQ. The CDR3 nucleotides read TGCGCCAGCAGCTTGGGGGTAGAAGAGACCCAGTACTTC. It codes for CASSLGVEETQYF. Full variable domain (remainder filled in from reference TRBV5-1 and TRBJ2-5): KAGVTQTPRYLIKTRGQQVTLSCSPISGHRSVSWYQQTPGQGLQFLFEYFSETQRNKGNFPGRFSGRQFSNSRSEMNVSTLELGDSALYLCASSLGVEETQYFGPGTRLLVL.

The V and J genes are TRBV19 and TRBJ1-1, with a possible D match to TRBD1 (6 bases). The ends were cut back, 5 bases at V and 4 bases at J, with 8 bases in the middle. CDR3 size: 12 residues. CDR1 and CDR2 from the germline V gene are LNHDA and SQIVND (reference sequence). CDR3 loop: CASSLRGTEAFF. The CDR3 nucleotides are TGTGCCAGTAGTCTCAGGGGCACTGAAGCTTTCTTT.

This clone was recorded once. This chain joins TRBV5-6 and TRBJ2-1; D perhaps matches TRBD2 (5 bases). Germline assignment: CDR1 SGHDT and CDR2 YYEEEE. This CDR3 has 13 amino acids. Trimming stripped 0 bases from V and 8 bases from J, with 9 bases between. The CDR3 spells CASSLGGRDEQFF. CDR3 bases: TGTGCCAGCAGCTTGGGAGGGAGAGATGAGCAGTTCTTC.

The chain recombines TRBV29-1 with TRBJ2-5; 7 bases line up with TRBD2. CDR3 size: 13 residues. J gave up 3 bases and V 8 bases, and 9 bases lay outside the gene matches. Germline V gene sequence: CDR1 SQVTM, CDR2 ANQGSEA. CDR3: CSINGGFEETQYF. In DNA, the CDR3 is TGCAGCATCAACGGGGGGTTTGAAGAGACCCAGTACTTC.

This chain joins TRBV5-1 and TRBJ2-1; 7 bases map to TRBD2. There are 15 residues in the CDR3. V shed 4 bases and J 9 bases; nucleotides not matched to a gene: 13. The germline CDR1 and CDR2 sequences are SGHRS and YFSETQ. CDR3 loop: CASSQDGLVIIEQFF. The CDR3 DNA sequence: TGCGCCAGCAGCCAAGATGGACTAGTAATCATTGAGCAGTTCTTC.

DNA for the CDR3: TGTGCCAGCAGCGTAGCTCAAGTGGATGAGCAGTTCTTC. Translating gives CASSVAQVDEQFF. The rearrangement uses TRBV9 and TRBJ2-1; D is uncertain. Trimming stripped 0 bases from V and 8 bases from J, with 9 bases between. This CDR3 has 13 residues. The germline gives CDR1 SGDLS, CDR2 YYNGEE.

The sample holds a few counts of this clone. The rearrangement links TRBV5-6 to TRBJ2-6; possible D gene TRBD2, 5 bases. From germline, CDR1 is SGHDT and CDR2 YYEEEE. The CDR3 spans 17 residues. V lost 0 bases and J lost 3, with 13 bases in between. The CDR3 sequence is CASSLGETRHGANVLTF. CDR3 DNA sequence: TGTGCCAGCAGCTTGGGGGAAACTAGACATGGGGCCAACGTCCTGACTTTC.

The genes are TRBV7-6 and TRBJ1-3; a possible D gene is TRBD1 (5 bases). V lost 5 bases, J lost 0 bases, and 14 bases lay in between. The CDR3 spans 16 residues. Germline loops: CDR1 SGHVS, CDR2 FNYEAQ. The CDR3 sequence is CASSTQTGASGNTIYF. The DNA for the CDR3 is TGTGCCAGCAGCACTCAAACAGGAGCCTCTGGAAACACCATATATTTT.

The gene calls are TRBV25-1 and TRBJ2-7; 9 bases align to TRBD2. The V gene's germline CDR1 is MGHDK and CDR2 SYGVNS. The CDR3 is 16 amino acids. V trimming: 1 base; J trimming: 6 bases; junction bases outside the gene matches: 10. The CDR3 reads CASSESRLAGIGEQYF. The CDR3 DNA is TGTGCCAGCAGTGAATCTCGGCTAGCGGGGATCGGCGAGCAGTACTTC.

V gene TRBV4-1 combines with J gene TRBJ1-1; a possible D gene is TRBD1 (5 bases). Deletions cut 5 bases from V and 10 bases from J, with 23 bases between. The germline V gene encodes CDR1 MGHRA and CDR2 YSYEKL. There are 15 residues in the CDR3. CDR3 bases: TGCGCCAGCAGCACCCCGGTAGGGGCGGAATCGGGAGCTTTCTTT. It codes for CASSTPVGAESGAFF.

This clone was observed a handful of times. The rearrangement joins TRBV6-5 to TRBJ1-2; 11 nucleotides line up with TRBD1. Unmatched junction bases numbered 6, after V lost 2 bases and J lost 4 bases. CDR3 length: 16 residues. Per the germline V gene, CDR1 is MNHEY and CDR2 is SVGAGI. The CDR3 spells CASSYGRTGGIYGYTF. DNA of the CDR3: TGTGCCAGCAGTTACGGGCGGACAGGGGGCATCTATGGCTACACCTTC.

This clone was counted between two and nine times. The chain carries TRBV7-2 and TRBJ1-6, with D perhaps matching TRBD1 (5 bases). V lost 4 bases and J 10 bases, leaving 11 bases between the germline ends. The germline V gene encodes CDR1 SGHTA and CDR2 FQGNSA. The CDR3 has 13 amino acids. The CDR3 here is CASSSMTESPLHF. The CDR3 DNA sequence: TGTGCCAGCAGCTCAATGACAGAGTCACCCCTCCACTTT.

This clone was found a few times. The chain is built from TRBV28 and TRBJ1-6; 11 positions match TRBD1. This CDR3 has 14 amino acids. CDR1 is MDHEN and CDR2 is SYDVKM in the germline V gene. Unmatched junction bases numbered 2, after V lost 5 bases and J lost 8 bases. Here the CDR3 reads CASSTGQGDSPLHF. Written as DNA, the CDR3 is TGTGCCAGCAGTACGGGACAGGGGGATTCACCCCTCCACTTT. The whole variable domain, remainder taken from reference TRBV28 and TRBJ1-6, is DVKVTQSSRYLVKRTGEKVFLECVQDMDHENMFWYRQDPGLGLRLIYFSYDVKMKEKGDIPEGYSVSREKKERFSLILESASTNQTSMYLCASSTGQGDSPLHFGNGTRLTVT.

The V call is TRBV5-6, the J call TRBJ1-2; D is ambiguous. This CDR3 has 13 amino acids. CDR1 and CDR2 from the germline V gene are SGHDT and YYEEEE. Trimming left V 3 bases short and J 4 bases short, with 10 bases between. Here the CDR3 reads CASSSLGSYGYTF. CDR3 nucleotide sequence: TGTGCCAGCAGCTCATTGGGTTCCTATGGCTACACCTTC.

The chain employs TRBV6-1 and TRBJ2-1, with D perhaps matching TRBD2 (6 bases). Germline V lookup: CDR1 MNHNS, CDR2 SASEGT. V was cut by 4 bases and J by 9 bases, with 13 bases left in between. CDR3 length equals 13 residues. The CDR3 protein is CASSAGAGLEQFF. CDR3 sequence (DNA): TGTGCCAGCAGTGCCGGGGCGGGGCTTGAGCAGTTCTTC.

This chain uses TRBV7-2 with TRBJ2-2; 7 nucleotides agree with TRBD1. The V gene's germline CDR1 is SGHTA and CDR2 FQGNSA. V lost 5 bases and J lost 2; bases outside the gene matches: 5. The CDR3 has 15 residues. DNA of the CDR3: TGTGCCAGCAGCGCGGACAGGACCAACACCGGGGAGCTGTTTTTT. Residues: CASSADRTNTGELFF.

This chain uses TRBV5-1 with TRBJ1-2; no firm D call. This CDR3 is 12 amino acids long. In germline, CDR1 is SGHRS, CDR2 YFSETQ. Trimming pared 2 bases from V and 3 bases from J, leaving 5 bases between. CDR3 sequence reads: CASSFRDYGYTF. CDR3 nucleotides: TGCGCCAGCAGCTTTCGGGACTATGGCTACACCTTC.

The chain employs TRBV2 and TRBJ1-1; D perhaps matches TRBD1 (5 bases). There are 12 residues in the CDR3. V lost 4 bases, J lost 6 bases, and 9 bases lay in between. Germline V CDR1 and CDR2: SNHLY, FYNNEI. Written as DNA, the CDR3 is TGTGCCAGCAGTGTTCAGGGTGCTGAAGCTTTCTTT. Translating it yields CASSVQGAEAFF.

The chain has TRBV4-1 and TRBJ1-1, with 7 nucleotides matching TRBD1. The CDR3 sequence is 15 residues long. The germline V gene has CDR1 MGHRA and CDR2 YSYEKL. The V and J ends lost 3 bases and 3 bases, in that order; junction bases with no gene match: 7. For the CDR3, the DNA is TGCGCCAGCAGCCATCTCATCGACAGGGACACTGAAGCTTTCTTT. It specifies CASSHLIDRDTEAFF.

The V call is TRBV7-9, the J call TRBJ2-3, with D unclear. This CDR3 has 11 amino acids. V lost 7 bases and J 4 bases, leaving 6 bases between the germline ends. From germline, CDR1 is SEHNR and CDR2 FQNEAQ (reference sequence). In DNA form, the CDR3 reads TGTGCCAGCACCCGGTCAGATACGCAGTATTTT. This gives the protein CASTRSDTQYF.

The chain is built from TRBV7-2 and TRBJ1-2, with D perhaps matching TRBD1 (6 bases). Deletions cut 5 bases from V and 4 bases from J, with 14 bases between. The germline gives CDR1 SGHTA, CDR2 FQGNSA. The CDR3 has 14 amino acids. CDR3 sequence (DNA): TGTGCCAGCAGCGCGACAGGTTTTGGCTATGGCTACACCTTC. Translated, it gives CASSATGFGYGYTF.

The chain recombines TRBV7-2 with TRBJ2-7, with TRBD2 identical over 7 bases. This CDR3 is built from 14 residues. Germline CDR1 and CDR2: SGHTA and FQGNSA. The V and J ends lost 8 bases and 2 bases, in that order; junction bases with no gene match: 9. Written as DNA, the CDR3 is TGTGCCAGCTCAAGCGGGGCTGGCCCCTACGAGCAGTACTTC. It yields the protein CASSSGAGPYEQYF.

This chain uses TRBV30 with TRBJ1-2, with TRBD1 as a possible D gene (5 bases). CDR3 length: 12 residues. V dropped 8 bases and J dropped 7 bases, with 17 bases sitting between them. Looked up from germline, CDR1 is GTSNPN and CDR2 is SVGIG (reference sequence). The CDR3 is CAGRFGGGGYTF. In nucleotides, the CDR3 is TGTGCCGGAAGGTTTGGGGGTGGTGGCTACACCTTC.